Listed below are T cell receptor beta chains from one sample, sequenced in a study of metastatic and nonmetastatic thyroid tumors. MiXCR re-clonotyped the PCR reads for TCRdb. Among 20,000 or so clones, 20% to 25% were seen once, and the ten largest hold 10% to 15%. The source material was tumor tissue. These receptors all come from a female donor with papillary thyroid cancer or a benign thyroid nodule (not recorded which). Some clones in this sample may be carry-over from other donors' samples. CDR3s leave out the opening cysteine and the closing phenylalanine or tryptophan.

j_gene,v_gene,CDR3aa
TRBJ2-3,TRBV12-3/TRBV12-4,ASSLDRTGTDTQY
TRBJ1-5,TRBV28,ASGQGYNQPQH
TRBJ2-2,TRBV5-1,ASRKTWELF
TRBJ2-7,TRBV6-4,ATGQAYEQY
TRBJ2-2,TRBV2,ASKERSEVGELF
TRBJ2-7,TRBV20-1,SADGTSGYEQY
TRBJ2-1,TRBV7-2,ASSLDRANEQF
TRBJ2-1,TRBV11-3,ASSLTAGNNEQF
TRBJ1-2,TRBV7-9,ASSLGEGHYYGYT
TRBJ2-1,TRBV20-1,SARGLAGRNYNEQF
TRBJ2-3,TRBV10-3,AISESSGGGTDTQY
TRBJ2-7,TRBV2,ASSEYLSLAVNTYEQY
TRBJ2-1,TRBV11-2,ASSSDRGSYNEQF
TRBJ2-4,TRBV4-1,ASSQGSRSNIQY
TRBJ2-5,TRBV20-1,SANKDSQETQY
TRBJ2-1,TRBV5-4,ASSLASGRSYNEQF
TRBJ2-1,TRBV10-3,AIKNPGGAKYNEQF
TRBJ1-5,TRBV27,ASSLGFDQPQH
TRBJ2-4,TRBV5-6,ASSFAGRGKNIQY
TRBJ1-2,TRBV28,ASSLPQGLPYGYT
TRBJ2-2,TRBV6-5,ASSYGVGNTGELF
TRBJ1-3,TRBV11-3,ASSLGGPENTIY
TRBJ2-2,TRBV6-4,ASSECDADTGELF
TRBJ1-2,TRBV5-4,ASSPGTVKNYGYT
TRBJ2-5,TRBV5-1,ASSFPGQGAETQY
TRBJ1-2,TRBV30,AWSGQEEGYT
TRBJ1-1,TRBV6-1,ASSEISSNTEAF
TRBJ2-3,TRBV6-2/TRBV6-3,ASSYSSTDTQY
TRBJ1-2,TRBV20-1,SARLNGYT
TRBJ2-3,TRBV15,ATRRGGAGGTDKQY
TRBJ2-1,TRBV7-9,ASSFILEGGEQF
TRBJ2-1,TRBV4-1,ASSQDFNNEQF
TRBJ2-1,TRBV20-1,SARSIGSTYNEQF
TRBJ1-3,TRBV30,AWRTTRNTIY
TRBJ2-1,TRBV3-1,ASSPWGGRERGNEQF
TRBJ1-5,TRBV20-1,SASEGDQPQH
TRBJ2-1,TRBV14,ASSQGWCNEQF
TRBJ2-1,TRBV4-2,ASRVGVPYNEQL
TRBJ2-3,TRBV5-1,ASSLWGLAPSTYTQY
TRBJ1-1,TRBV5-1,ASSRQTQVNTEAF
TRBJ2-5,TRBV24-1,ATSDPGLATQETQY
TRBJ2-1,TRBV11-3,ASSSGTSGTDTEQF
TRBJ2-1,TRBV6-1,ASRLGGGGNEQF
TRBJ2-3,TRBV6-2/TRBV6-3,ASSYPGTLVSTDTQY
TRBJ2-7,TRBV6-1,ASSGTSGRIKEQY
TRBJ1-2,TRBV10-3,AISDPGNSYT
TRBJ1-4,TRBV2,ASRRGHEKLF
TRBJ2-7,TRBV28,ASRELAGGLEQY
TRBJ2-1,TRBV7-9,ASSFRLAGTNNEQF
TRBJ1-2,TRBV28,ASSLPRSVYGYT
TRBJ1-2,TRBV6-1,ASSERGGHIYGYT
TRBJ2-2,TRBV7-2,SSSLGAGGTGELF
TRBJ2-7,TRBV20-1,SAGQNYPYEQY
TRBJ1-2,TRBV20-1,SALTLIYGYT
TRBJ2-2,TRBV11-2,ASISSRAAGELF